Presented here are 3 T cell receptor beta chains from one specimen sequenced in a study of blood T cell repertoires in COVID-19 (dated by TCRdb to 2020 to 2021). The protocol used for the library was the immunoSEQ multiplex PCR assay. The clones in this table, taken by TCRdb from immuneACCESS, are in-frame only. Not every clone is retained; where verified, under half of the shortfall comes from an unresolved V gene, and the cause of the rest is unknown. This sample comprises 440,000 or so clones, around 91% of them detected only once. The ten largest clones take up about 1.6% of the sample. Sequenced sample: peripheral blood. These receptors originate from a woman aged 40 to 50 with COVID-19, enrolled during active disease.

The chain joins TRBV24-1 to TRBJ1-4; 8 bases line up with TRBD1. The CDR3 loop spans 15 amino acids. The ends lost 4 bases at V and 3 bases at J; junction bases unmatched: 3. CDR1 is KGHDR, CDR2 SFDVKD, per germline. The CDR3 DNA reads TGTGCCACCAGTGACAGGACAGGGCCTAATGAAAAACTGTTTTTT. The encoded protein is CATSDRTGPNEKLFF.

Only one count was recorded for this clone. This sequence joins TRBV9 and TRBJ2-5; TRBD2 matches at 8 bases. With V trimmed by 0 bases and J by 0 bases, 4 bases remained unmatched. There are 16 residues in the CDR3. CDR1 SGDLS and CDR2 YYNGEE come from the germline V gene. The CDR3 nucleotides are TGTGCCAGCAGCGTAGCCGGCGGGGGGTACCAAGAGACCCAGTACTTC. This sequence encodes CASSVAGGGYQETQYF.

The J gene is TRBJ1-5, the V gene TRBV28, with D unresolved. Per the germline V gene, CDR1 is MDHEN and CDR2 is SYDVKM. Trimming pared 1 base from V and 4 bases from J, leaving 14 bases between. The CDR3 is 16 amino acids. CDR3: CASSLSIPRRNQPQHF. In DNA, the CDR3 is TGTGCCAGCAGTTTATCGATCCCGAGGCGAAATCAGCCCCAGCATTTT.